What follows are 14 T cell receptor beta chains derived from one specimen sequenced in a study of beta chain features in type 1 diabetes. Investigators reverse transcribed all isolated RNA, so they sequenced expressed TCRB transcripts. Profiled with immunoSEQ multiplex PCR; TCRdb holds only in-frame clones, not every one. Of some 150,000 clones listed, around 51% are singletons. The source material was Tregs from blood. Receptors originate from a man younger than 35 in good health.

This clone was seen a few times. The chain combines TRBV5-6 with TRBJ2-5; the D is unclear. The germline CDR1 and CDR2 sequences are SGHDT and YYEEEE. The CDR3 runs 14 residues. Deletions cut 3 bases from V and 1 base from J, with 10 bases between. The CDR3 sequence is CASSSLTIQETQYF. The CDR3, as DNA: TGTGCCAGCAGCTCACTGACAATCCAAGAGACCCAGTACTTC.

The CDR3 nucleotides read TGTGCCAGCAGTTCAGGCCGGCGGGGGGCGTCGGAAAAACTGTTTTTT. Its translation is CASSSGRRGASEKLFF. The rearrangement joins TRBV27 to TRBJ1-4, with a weak D call TRBD1 (6 bases). The CDR3 runs 16 residues. With 4 bases removed from V and 8 bases from J, the gap between germline ends came to 20 bases. CDR1 is MNHEY and CDR2 is SMNVEV in the germline V gene (reference sequence).

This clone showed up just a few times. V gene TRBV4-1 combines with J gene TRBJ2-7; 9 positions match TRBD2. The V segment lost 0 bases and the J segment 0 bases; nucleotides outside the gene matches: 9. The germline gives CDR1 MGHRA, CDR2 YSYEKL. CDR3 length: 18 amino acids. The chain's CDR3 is CASSQDQTSGFFSYEQYF. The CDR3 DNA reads TGCGCCAGCAGCCAAGATCAGACTAGCGGATTCTTCTCCTACGAGCAGTACTTC.

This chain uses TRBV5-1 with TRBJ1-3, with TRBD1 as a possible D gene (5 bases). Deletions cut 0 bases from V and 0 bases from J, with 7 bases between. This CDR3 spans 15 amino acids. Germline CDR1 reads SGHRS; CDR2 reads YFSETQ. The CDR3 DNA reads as TGCGCCAGCAGCTTGGCCGGGGGCTCTGGAAACACCATATATTTT. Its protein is CASSLAGGSGNTIYF.

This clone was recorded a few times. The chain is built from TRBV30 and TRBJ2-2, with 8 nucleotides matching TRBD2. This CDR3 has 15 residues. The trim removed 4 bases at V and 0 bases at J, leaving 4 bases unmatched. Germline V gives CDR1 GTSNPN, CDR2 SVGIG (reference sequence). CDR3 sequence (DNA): TGTGCCTGGAATTTAGCGGGGACGAACACCGGGGAGCTGTTTTTT. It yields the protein CAWNLAGTNTGELFF.

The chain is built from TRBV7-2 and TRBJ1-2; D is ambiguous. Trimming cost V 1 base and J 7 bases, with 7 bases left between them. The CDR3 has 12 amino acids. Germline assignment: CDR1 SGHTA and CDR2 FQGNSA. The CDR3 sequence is CASSLGPGGYTF. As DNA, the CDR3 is TGTGCCAGCAGCTTAGGTCCGGGTGGCTACACCTTC.

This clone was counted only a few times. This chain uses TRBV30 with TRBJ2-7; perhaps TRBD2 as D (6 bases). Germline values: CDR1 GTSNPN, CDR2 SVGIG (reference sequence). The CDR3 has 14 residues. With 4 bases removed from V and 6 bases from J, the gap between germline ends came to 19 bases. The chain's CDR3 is CAWIRRGSGGEQYF. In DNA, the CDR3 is TGTGCCTGGATCCGTCGGGGGTCTGGTGGCGAGCAGTACTTC.

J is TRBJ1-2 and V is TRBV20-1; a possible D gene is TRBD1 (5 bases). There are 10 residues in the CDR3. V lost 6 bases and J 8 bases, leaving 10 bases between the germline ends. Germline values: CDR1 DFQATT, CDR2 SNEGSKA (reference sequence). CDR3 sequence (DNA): TGCAGTGCCACAGGATACGGCTACACCTTC. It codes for CSATGYGYTF.

CDR3 sequence (DNA): TGTGCCAGCAGCCTCCTGCCGGGGACTGAAGCTTTCTTT. It encodes CASSLLPGTEAFF. The chain is built from TRBV4-2 and TRBJ1-1, with unresolved D. The CDR3 is 13 residues long. CDR1 is LGHNA and CDR2 is YNFKEQ in the germline V gene. Trimming pared 4 bases from V and 5 bases from J, leaving 11 bases between.

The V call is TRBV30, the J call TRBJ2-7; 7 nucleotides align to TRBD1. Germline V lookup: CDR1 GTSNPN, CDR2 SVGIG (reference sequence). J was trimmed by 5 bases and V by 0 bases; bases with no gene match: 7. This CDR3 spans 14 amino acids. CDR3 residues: CAWSVRGRFHEQYF. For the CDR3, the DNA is TGTGCCTGGAGTGTAAGGGGGCGGTTCCACGAGCAGTACTTC.

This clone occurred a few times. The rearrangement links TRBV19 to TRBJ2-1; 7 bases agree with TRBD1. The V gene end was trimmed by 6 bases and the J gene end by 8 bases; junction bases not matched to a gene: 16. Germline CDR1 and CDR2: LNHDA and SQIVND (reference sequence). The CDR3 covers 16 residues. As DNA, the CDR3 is TGTGCCAGTAGGCGACACCGGGACAGAGACCGTTATGAGCAGTTCTTC. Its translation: CASRRHRDRDRYEQFF.

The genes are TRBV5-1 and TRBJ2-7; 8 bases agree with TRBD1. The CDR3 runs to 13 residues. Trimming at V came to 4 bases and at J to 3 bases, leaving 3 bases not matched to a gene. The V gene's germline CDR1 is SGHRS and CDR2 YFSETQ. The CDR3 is CASSIRGHYEQYF. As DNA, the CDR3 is TGCGCCAGCAGCATCAGGGGGCACTACGAGCAGTACTTC. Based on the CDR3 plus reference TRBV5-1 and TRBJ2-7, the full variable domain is KAGVTQTPRYLIKTRGQQVTLSCSPISGHRSVSWYQQTPGQGLQFLFEYFSETQRNKGNFPGRFSGRQFSNSRSEMNVSTLELGDSALYLCASSIRGHYEQYFGPGTRLTVT.

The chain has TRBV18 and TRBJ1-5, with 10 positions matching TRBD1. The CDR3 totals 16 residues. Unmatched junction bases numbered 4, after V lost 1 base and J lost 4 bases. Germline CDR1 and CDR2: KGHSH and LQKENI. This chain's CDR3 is CASSPQGTGVNQPQHF. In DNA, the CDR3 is TGTGCCAGCTCACCACAAGGGACAGGGGTTAATCAGCCCCAGCATTTT.

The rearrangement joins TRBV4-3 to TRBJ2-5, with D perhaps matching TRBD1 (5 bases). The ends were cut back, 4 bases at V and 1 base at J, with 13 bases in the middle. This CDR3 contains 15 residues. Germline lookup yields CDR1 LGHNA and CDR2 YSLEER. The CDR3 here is CASSRQGSLQETQYF. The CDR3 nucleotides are TGCGCCAGCAGCCGGCAGGGCAGCCTCCAAGAGACCCAGTACTTC.